Here is one T cell receptor beta chain with its context. Its antigen is currently unknown. The data originate from a study of cytomegalovirus exposure and HLA in healthy donors. Study as a whole: According to later analysis, the same platform produced the 120 or so validation and under 700 first-cohort repertoires.

This CDR3 has 14 residues. Germline V gene data show CDR1 as SGHVS and CDR2 as FQNEAQ. V lost 2 bases, J lost 4 bases, and 4 bases stayed unmatched. Study-level results: Most TCR sequences proved rare, with some public TCRs found in many donors.

Sequencing was performed with immunoSEQ multiplex PCR; in TCRdb, only in-frame clones are kept and a portion is missing. The sample lists 110,000 or so clones, approximately 85% occurring once. Sequencing was performed on PBMCs. This TCR derives from a young woman in good health and CMV-seronegative. The chain carries TRBV7-8 and TRBJ2-7, with TRBD2 identical over 8 bases. The CDR3 spells CASSLMGGGYEQYF. The CDR3 DNA reads TGTGCCAGCAGCTTAATGGGCGGGGGGTACGAGCAGTACTTC.